Presented here are 16 T cell receptor beta chains from one specimen sequenced in a study of high-grade serous ovarian cancer treatment subgroups. The tumor samples were collected prior to definitive surgery or chemotherapy. Using immunoSEQ multiplex PCR, the repertoire was profiled, and TCRdb retains in-frame clones only, with some absent. The sample lists approximately 5,000 clones; around three quarters were seen once. Sequencing was performed on tumor tissue. The receptors originated from a human donor with high-grade serous ovarian cancer.

The chain has TRBV19 and TRBJ2-7; D is undetermined. The V end was cut by 5 bases, the J end by 9 bases, with 17 bases between. Germline V lookup: CDR1 LNHDA, CDR2 SQIVND (reference sequence). The CDR3 loop spans 13 amino acids. This CDR3 reads CASSLSQFDWQYF. For the CDR3, the DNA is TGTGCCAGTAGTCTCAGTCAATTCGACTGGCAGTACTTC.

The chain is built from TRBV2 and TRBJ1-3; D gene unclear. The V and J ends lost 3 bases and 3 bases respectively, with 9 bases between them. The CDR3 has 14 amino acids. The germline CDR1 and CDR2 sequences are SNHLY and FYNNEI. The CDR3 DNA is TGTGCCAGCAGTGACCCCGGCGGTGGAAACACCATATATTTT. This codes for CASSDPGGGNTIYF. The entire variable domain, with the rest obtained from reference TRBV2 and TRBJ1-3, is as follows: EPEVTQTPSHQVTQMGQEVILRCVPISNHLYFYWYRQILGQKVEFLVSFYNNEISEKSEIFDDQFSVERPDGSNFTLKIRSTKLEDSAMYFCASSDPGGGNTIYFGEGSWLTVV.

The chain recombines TRBV30 with TRBJ2-2, with 8 bases aligning to TRBD2. There are 13 residues in the CDR3. Per germline, CDR1 GTSNPN and CDR2 SVGIG (reference sequence). V shed 4 bases, J shed 7 bases, and the junction held 5 bases outside the gene matches. The CDR3 reads CAWMGTSYGELFF. In DNA form, the CDR3 reads TGTGCCTGGATGGGGACTAGTTACGGGGAGCTGTTTTTT. Full variable domain (rest looked up from reference TRBV30 and TRBJ2-2): SQTIHQWPATLVQPVGSPLSLECTVEGTSNPNLYWYRQAAGRGLQLLFYSVGIGQISSEVPQNLSASRPQDRQFILSSKKLLLSDSGFYLCAWMGTSYGELFFGEGSRLTVL.

This clone is labeled as large. The chain recombines TRBV4-1 with TRBJ1-4; D perhaps matches TRBD1 (5 bases). The CDR3 runs 15 residues. Trimming removed 0 bases from V and 3 bases from J, with 8 bases in between. In germline, CDR1 is MGHRA, CDR2 YSYEKL. The CDR3 is CASSQDRGPNEKLFF. The CDR3 region has the DNA TGCGCCAGCAGCCAAGATAGGGGACCTAATGAAAAACTGTTTTTT.

This rearrangement joins TRBV4-1 to TRBJ2-1, with TRBD2 matching 9 bases. The CDR3 is 15 amino acids. Germline values: CDR1 MGHRA, CDR2 YSYEKL. The V gene end was trimmed by 1 base and the J gene end by 7 bases; junction bases not matched to a gene: 5. Written as DNA, the CDR3 is TGCGCCAGCAGCCAAGGAGTAGCGGGGGAGAATGAGCAGTTCTTC. This sequence encodes CASSQGVAGENEQFF.

This chain links TRBV10-1 with TRBJ2-5; D remains ambiguous. Germline values: CDR1 WNHNN, CDR2 SYGVQD (reference sequence). V dropped 6 bases and J dropped 2 bases, with 10 bases sitting between them. The CDR3 has 13 residues. CDR3 loop: CASSVTRQETQYF. CDR3 bases: TGCGCCAGCAGCGTAACAAGGCAAGAGACCCAGTACTTC.

The count of this clone is one. V gene TRBV19 combines with J gene TRBJ2-1; a weak D match, TRBD1 (6 bases). CDR1 is LNHDA and CDR2 is SQIVND in the germline V gene (reference sequence). The CDR3 extends over 15 amino acids. The ends were cut back, 5 bases at V and 4 bases at J, with 15 bases in the middle. The CDR3 sequence: CASSDGTTRYNEQFF. The CDR3 DNA is TGTGCCAGTAGTGACGGGACAACGAGGTACAATGAGCAGTTCTTC.

Of note for this clone: The junction departs from the called germline gene at one end, perhaps through a read error. CDR3 sequence: CASSPGGGSRVF. The CDR3 DNA follows: TGTGCCAGCAGCCCAGGGGGTGGCAGTCGCGTTTTC. The chain joins TRBV14 to TRBJ2-7; 7 nucleotides align to TRBD1. This CDR3 has 12 residues. Germline CDR1 is SGHDN and CDR2 is FVKESK.

The chain recombines TRBV5-1 with TRBJ1-2, with a possible D match to TRBD1 (5 bases). CDR1 and CDR2 from the germline V gene are SGHRS and YFSETQ. Trimming took off 0 bases at V and 4 bases at J, with 10 bases between the two ends. The CDR3 has 14 amino acids. The CDR3 sequence: CASSLGQGTYGYTF. As DNA, the CDR3 is TGCGCCAGCAGCTTGGGTCAGGGAACCTATGGCTACACCTTC.

This chain joins TRBV2 and TRBJ1-1; D remains ambiguous. Between the trimmed V and J ends, which lost 6 bases and 3 bases, there was a span of 17 bases. CDR1 is SNHLY and CDR2 is FYNNEI in the germline V gene. The CDR3 runs to 15 residues. CDR3 DNA: TGTGCCAGCAGGGGCGATCCGAGTAGGCACACTGAAGCTTTCTTT. This sequence encodes CASRGDPSRHTEAFF.

The rearrangement joins TRBV4-2 to TRBJ1-5, with TRBD1 matching over 8 bases. Per germline, CDR1 LGHNA and CDR2 YNFKEQ. J was trimmed by 7 bases and V by 4 bases; bases with no gene match: 6. There are 14 residues in the CDR3. The CDR3 DNA reads as TGTGCCAGCAGCCCCGGGACAGGTCGACAGCCCCAGCATTTT. Its translation: CASSPGTGRQPQHF.

This sequence joins TRBV12-5 and TRBJ1-6; 9 bases match TRBD1. From germline, CDR1 is LGHNT and CDR2 FRNRAP. This CDR3 is 16 amino acids long. V lost 3 bases and J lost 7; bases outside the gene matches: 7. CDR3 sequence reads: CASGFLGGTGNSPLHF. The CDR3 DNA sequence: TGTGCTAGTGGTTTTTTGGGTGGGACAGGGAATTCACCCCTCCACTTT.

CDR3 protein: CASSARDGIFTGELFF. The CDR3 DNA reads as TGTGCCAGCAGCGCCCGGGACGGCATTTTCACCGGGGAGCTGTTTTTT. This chain connects TRBV9 to TRBJ2-2; D may correspond to TRBD1 or TRBD2 (5 bases each). Germline CDR1 and CDR2: SGDLS and YYNGEE. V was trimmed by 3 bases and J by 4 bases, leaving 16 bases between them. The CDR3 is made up of 16 amino acids.

The gene calls are TRBV4-2 and TRBJ2-4, with 7 bases that match TRBD2. Germline V CDR1 and CDR2: LGHNA, YNFKEQ. Germline trimming cut 5 bases from V and 0 bases from J; bases unmatched to any gene: 4. This CDR3 has 15 residues. CDR3 protein: CASSGGEVAKNIQYF. CDR3 nucleotides: TGTGCCAGCAGCGGGGGGGAGGTAGCCAAAAACATTCAGTACTTC.

The chain is built from TRBV6-5 and TRBJ1-6; D not certain. The CDR3 length is 12 residues. CDR1 is MNHEY and CDR2 is SVGAGI in the germline V gene. V lost 6 bases and J 4 bases, leaving 4 bases between the germline ends. The CDR3 loop reads CASRGYNSPLHF. CDR3 bases: TGTGCCAGCAGGGGATATAATTCACCCCTCCACTTT.

The V and J genes are TRBV30 and TRBJ2-1, with 8 positions matching TRBD2. This CDR3 comprises 15 residues. Germline V gene data show CDR1 as GTSNPN and CDR2 as SVGIG (reference sequence). V lost 1 base, J lost 3 bases, and 5 bases stayed unmatched. The CDR3 DNA reads TGTGCCTGGAGTGACGAAGCGGGGGACTACAATGAGCAGTTCTTC. This translates into CAWSDEAGDYNEQFF.